A selection of T cell receptor beta chains follows, all from one sample in a study of spatial heterogeneity in lung cancer. Each CDR3 protein is one row after TCRdb ran MiXCR on the 5' RACE reads. The sample carries approximately 3,800 distinct CDR3 sequences, about 32% recorded once. This specimen was lung tumor tissue, taken at surgery. The receptors were gathered from a male donor with early-stage non-small cell lung cancer. The CDR3 runs from the conserved cysteine through the conserved F or W. A D gene is named only where the DNA matches it firmly. The listing skips clone size in some rows; elsewhere it reads once, few, many or a size class.

J gene,V gene,clone size,D gene,CDR3 protein,CDR3 DNA
TRBJ2-1,TRBV7-8,once,-,CASSGGTYDEQFF,TGTGCCAGCAGCGGCGGGACCTACGATGAGCAGTTCTTC
TRBJ2-2,TRBV6-5,few,-,CASGRTVTGELFF,TGTGCCAGCGGGAGAACGGTAACCGGGGAGCTGTTTTTT
TRBJ2-7,TRBV27,-,-,CASSLIQNYEQYF,TGTGCCAGCAGTTTAATCCAGAACTACGAGCAGTACTTC
TRBJ2-2,TRBV29-1,-,TRBD2,CSVGGSNTGELFF,TGCAGCGTTGGCGGGAGTAACACCGGGGAGCTGTTTTTT
TRBJ2-6,TRBV11-2,-,-,CASSLAGLSGANVLTF,TGTGCCAGCAGCTTGGCGGGACTCTCTGGGGCCAACGTCCTGACTTTC
TRBJ2-4,TRBV28,-,-,CASSRLGTRGLAKNIQYF,TGTGCCAGCAGTCGGCTAGGGACCCGTGGTCTAGCCAAAAACATTCAGTACTTC
TRBJ2-7,TRBV6-6,medium-sized,-,CASSTQLKEQYF,TGTGCCAGCAGTACGCAATTAAAGGAGCAGTACTTC
TRBJ2-1,TRBV11-2,few,TRBD2,CASYGTSTNEQFF,TGTGCCAGCTACGGGACTAGCACCAATGAGCAGTTCTTC
TRBJ2-1,TRBV30,few,-,CAWSLNEQFF,TGTGCCTGGAGTTTGAATGAGCAGTTCTTC
TRBJ2-2,TRBV29-1,-,-,CSVRDIGELFF,TGCAGCGTTCGGGATATCGGGGAGCTGTTTTTT
TRBJ2-3,TRBV5-1,-,-,CASSQGTAADTQYF,TGCGCCAGCAGCCAAGGGACGGCCGCAGATACGCAGTATTTT
TRBJ2-7,TRBV3-1,many,-,CASSPYTMGSYEQYF,TGTGCCAGCAGCCCCTACACAATGGGCTCCTACGAGCAGTACTTC
TRBJ2-2,TRBV7-9,-,-,CASSLAWRTGELFF,TGTGCCAGCAGCTTAGCGTGGAGGACCGGGGAGCTGTTTTTT
TRBJ2-7,TRBV5-1,-,-,CASSSALQGYTYEQYF,TGCGCCAGCAGCTCCGCCCTACAGGGATACACCTACGAGCAGTACTTC
TRBJ2-7,TRBV7-9,-,TRBD2,CASSPTLAGPSYEQYF,TGTGCCAGCAGCCCCACCCTAGCGGGACCCTCCTACGAGCAGTACTTC
TRBJ2-5,TRBV6-1,medium-sized,-,CASSDRGLRIGETQYF,TGTGCCAGCAGTGACCGCGGACTAAGGATAGGAGAGACCCAGTACTTC
TRBJ2-7,TRBV20-1,-,-,CSATPLAGRYLYEQYF,TGCAGTGCTACGCCTTTAGCAGGGAGGTACCTTTACGAGCAGTACTTC